The 17 T cell receptor beta chains in this list originate from one sample, sequenced in a study of T cells in tuberculosis. Using immunoSEQ multiplex PCR, the repertoire was profiled, and TCRdb retains in-frame clones only, with some absent. Here the sample spans 25,000 to 40,000 clones, 92% being singletons. The sample comprised PBMCs. The receptors were sampled from a donor aged 10-29 years with latent tuberculosis or without tuberculosis infection. Some clones in this sample may be carry-over from other donors' samples.

This clone was found once. This chain links TRBV2 with TRBJ2-1, with D possibly being TRBD2 (5 bases). Trimming cost V 3 bases and J 2 bases, with 8 bases left between them. Germline V gene lookup returns CDR1 SNHLY and CDR2 FYNNEI. CDR3 length: 14 residues. CDR3 region: CASSDWTAYNEQFF. The CDR3 coding sequence is TGTGCCAGCAGTGATTGGACTGCCTACAATGAGCAGTTCTTC. The complete variable domain, with remaining parts taken from reference TRBV2 and TRBJ2-1, reads EPEVTQTPSHQVTQMGQEVILRCVPISNHLYFYWYRQILGQKVEFLVSFYNNEISEKSEIFDDQFSVERPDGSNFTLKIRSTKLEDSAMYFCASSDWTAYNEQFFGPGTRLTVL.

This clone was seen more than once but under ten times. V usage is TRBV19 and J usage is TRBJ1-2; D uncertain. This CDR3 has 13 amino acids. The germline gives CDR1 LNHDA, CDR2 SQIVND (reference sequence). V was clipped by 4 bases and J by 2 bases, with 8 bases between them. CDR3 bases: TGTGCCAGTAGTAGAGGGAGGAACTATGGCTACACCTTC. Protein: CASSRGRNYGYTF.

The rearrangement joins TRBV5-1 to TRBJ2-3; 8 nucleotides align to TRBD1. With V trimmed by 4 bases and J by 6 bases, 7 bases remained unmatched. The CDR3 runs to 14 residues. The germline CDR1 and CDR2 sequences are SGHRS and YFSETQ. The CDR3 loop is CASSLRGRGDTQYF. The CDR3 nucleotides are TGCGCCAGCAGCCTCAGGGGGCGAGGGGATACGCAGTATTTT.

This clone was counted a single time. V usage is TRBV2 and J usage is TRBJ2-5, with unresolved D. Germline lookup yields CDR1 SNHLY and CDR2 FYNNEI. V was pared by 6 bases and J by 6 bases, with 11 bases between. This CDR3 comprises 12 residues. CDR3 residues: CASRIQRKTQYF. The DNA of the CDR3 is TGTGCCAGCAGGATCCAGCGTAAGACCCAGTACTTC.

This chain connects TRBV25-1 to TRBJ1-1, with unresolved D. V was cut by 5 bases and J by 2 bases, with 15 bases left in between. The CDR3 extends over 15 amino acids. The V gene's germline CDR1 is MGHDK and CDR2 SYGVNS. The CDR3 protein is CASSHRQTPNTEAFF. The CDR3 DNA reads TGTGCCAGCAGTCATAGGCAGACACCTAACACTGAAGCTTTCTTT.

V is TRBV11-3 and J is TRBJ1-5; maybe TRBD1 (6 bases). V lost 2 bases to trimming and J lost 5 bases, with 13 bases between them. The CDR3 covers 15 residues. Per the germline V gene, CDR1 is SGHNT and CDR2 is YENEEA. The CDR3 spells CASSLPGAGDQPQHF. The CDR3 bases are TGTGCCAGCAGCTTACCAGGTGCAGGGGATCAGCCCCAGCATTTT. The full variable domain, with the rest looked up from reference TRBV11-3 and TRBJ1-5, is EAGVVQSPRYKIIEKKQPVAFWCNPISGHNTLYWYLQNLGQGPELLIRYENEEAVDDSQLPKDRFSAERLKGVDSTLKIQPAELGDSAVYLCASSLPGAGDQPQHFGDGTRLSIL.

This clone came up once. The J gene is TRBJ2-7, the V gene TRBV27, with D perhaps matching TRBD1 (6 bases). Trimming shortened V by 0 bases and J by 1 base, and 7 bases separated the two germline ends. The length of the CDR3 is 14 residues. Germline values: CDR1 MNHEY, CDR2 SMNVEV (reference sequence). The CDR3 DNA sequence: TGTGCCAGCAGTTTATCCACAGGGTCCTACGAGCAGTACTTC. This translates into CASSLSTGSYEQYF.

This chain links TRBV27 with TRBJ1-2; TRBD1 matches 7 bases. This CDR3 region has 15 residues. CDR1 MNHEY and CDR2 SMNVEV come from the germline V gene (reference sequence). The V segment lost 5 bases and the J segment 0 bases; nucleotides outside the gene matches: 6. CDR3 nucleotides: TGTGCCAGCAGTCCGACAGGGATAGCTAACTATGGCTACACCTTC. It codes for CASSPTGIANYGYTF.

V usage is TRBV7-9 and J usage is TRBJ1-2; tentatively, D is TRBD1 (5 bases). The CDR3 spans 12 residues. V lost 4 bases to trimming and J lost 7 bases, with 10 bases between them. CDR1 and CDR2 from the germline V gene are SEHNR and FQNEAQ (reference sequence). Written as DNA, the CDR3 is TGTGCCAGCAGCTCCGGGACTCGTGGCTACACCTTC. Translation gives CASSSGTRGYTF.

The genes are TRBV29-1 and TRBJ1-1; D not certain. V was shortened by 4 bases and J by 4 bases, with 16 bases between the two germline ends. This CDR3 region has 14 residues. Germline CDR1 SQVTM, CDR2 ANQGSEA. CDR3 loop: CSVGPRGSVTEAFF. In nucleotides, the CDR3 is TGCAGCGTTGGTCCTCGGGGATCGGTCACTGAAGCTTTCTTT.

This chain links TRBV5-1 with TRBJ2-5; the match to TRBD2 covers 7 bases. In germline, CDR1 is SGHRS, CDR2 YFSETQ. J was trimmed by 2 bases and V by 5 bases; bases with no gene match: 9. The CDR3 spans 15 residues. The CDR3 sequence: CASSLGGFEQETQYF. CDR3 nucleotides: TGCGCCAGCAGTCTGGGGGGGTTCGAACAAGAGACCCAGTACTTC.

V usage is TRBV10-3 and J usage is TRBJ1-2, with D perhaps TRBD1 (6 bases). CDR1 and CDR2 (germline): ENHRY, SYGVKD. CDR3 length: 16 residues. The V end was cut by 4 bases, the J end by 5 bases, with 20 bases between. The CDR3 nucleotides are TGTGCCATCAGTGGCGACAGGATTATAGGATCTTATGGCTACACCTTC. The encoded protein is CAISGDRIIGSYGYTF.

The rearrangement uses TRBV7-9 and TRBJ2-1, with 7 bases lining up with TRBD2. The CDR3 loop spans 15 amino acids. J lost 5 bases, V lost 5 bases, and 9 bases had no gene match. Germline V gene lookup returns CDR1 SEHNR and CDR2 FQNEAQ (reference sequence). CDR3 amino acids: CASSQYGGMDNEQFF. CDR3 sequence (DNA): TGTGCCAGCAGCCAGTACGGGGGGATGGACAATGAGCAGTTCTTC.

This chain connects TRBV11-2 to TRBJ2-7; 10 bases line up with TRBD1. The CDR3 is made up of 14 amino acids. CDR1 SGHAT and CDR2 FQNNGV come from the germline V gene. Trimming at V came to 3 bases and at J to 7 bases, leaving 6 bases not matched to a gene. The CDR3 loop is CASSLTGGSWEQYF. CDR3 nucleotide sequence: TGTGCCAGCAGCTTGACAGGGGGCTCGTGGGAGCAGTACTTC.

This chain uses TRBV19 with TRBJ1-1; D unclear. This CDR3 spans 13 amino acids. V was clipped by 5 bases and J by 6 bases, with 13 bases between them. Germline V lookup: CDR1 LNHDA, CDR2 SQIVND (reference sequence). The CDR3 DNA reads as TGTGCCAGTAGTTCCGCTATTCAGGCTGAAGCTTTCTTT. Translation: CASSSAIQAEAFF.

The rearrangement uses TRBV9 and TRBJ2-7; 9 bases are a match to TRBD1. Trimming cost V 3 bases and J 1 base; bases outside gene matches: 8. This CDR3 has 16 residues. Per germline, CDR1 SGDLS and CDR2 YYNGEE. CDR3 sequence reads: CASSGEGQGRSYEQYF. The CDR3 DNA reads TGTGCCAGCAGCGGGGAGGGACAGGGAAGATCCTACGAGCAGTACTTC.

This clone was seen a single time. The V call is TRBV27, the J call TRBJ1-1; the D gene is possibly TRBD1 (6 bases). CDR1 is MNHEY, CDR2 SMNVEV, per germline (reference sequence). Deletions cut 2 bases from V and 4 bases from J, with 11 bases between. This CDR3 spans 14 amino acids. The CDR3, as DNA: TGTGCCAGCAGTTTAAGGGACAAGATCACTGAAGCTTTCTTT. Its protein is CASSLRDKITEAFF.